Listed here is a single T cell receptor (beta chain). The sample is drawn from a study of blood T cell repertoires in COVID-19. Study information: From T cells, B-cell-depleted T cells, or PBMCs came the material, which was cDNA or gDNA.

CDR3 size: 19 residues. Germline loops: CDR1 LGHDT, CDR2 YNNKEL (reference sequence). V lost 4 bases to trimming and J lost 0 bases; unmatched junction nucleotides: 11. Clones were read by immunoSEQ multiplex PCR, and TCRdb kept only the in-frame ones, dropping some. The sample has fewer than 110,000 clones, 85% to 95% seen once. The source is a man aged 50-60 years with active COVID-19. This rearrangement joins TRBV3-1 (or the pseudogene TRBV3-2) to TRBJ1-6, with 8 bases matching TRBD1. Sequencing was carried out using peripheral blood. In nucleotides, the CDR3 is TGTGCCAGCAGCCGGACCCCGCGACAGGGGAGCTCCTATAATTCACCCCTCCACTTT. Its protein product is CASSRTPRQGSSYNSPLHF.